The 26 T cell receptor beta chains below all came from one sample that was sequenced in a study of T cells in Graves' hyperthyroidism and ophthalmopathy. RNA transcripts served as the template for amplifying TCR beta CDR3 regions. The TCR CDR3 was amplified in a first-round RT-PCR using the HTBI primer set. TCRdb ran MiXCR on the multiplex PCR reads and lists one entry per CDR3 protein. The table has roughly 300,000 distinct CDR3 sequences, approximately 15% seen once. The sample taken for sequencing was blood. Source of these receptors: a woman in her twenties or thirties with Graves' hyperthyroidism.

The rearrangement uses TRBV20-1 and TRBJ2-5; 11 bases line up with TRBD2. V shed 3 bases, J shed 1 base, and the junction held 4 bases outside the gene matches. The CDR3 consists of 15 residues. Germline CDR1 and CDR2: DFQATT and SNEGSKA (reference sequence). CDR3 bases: TGCAGTGCTAGGGGACTAGCGGCCATCCAAGAGACCCAGTACTTC. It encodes CSARGLAAIQETQYF.

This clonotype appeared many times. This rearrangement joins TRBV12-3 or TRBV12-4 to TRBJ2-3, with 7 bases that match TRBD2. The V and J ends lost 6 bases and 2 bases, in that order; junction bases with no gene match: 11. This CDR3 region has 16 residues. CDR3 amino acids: CASSPNSGFYTDTQYF. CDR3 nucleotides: TGTGCCAGCAGCCCAAATAGCGGGTTCTACACAGATACGCAGTATTTT.

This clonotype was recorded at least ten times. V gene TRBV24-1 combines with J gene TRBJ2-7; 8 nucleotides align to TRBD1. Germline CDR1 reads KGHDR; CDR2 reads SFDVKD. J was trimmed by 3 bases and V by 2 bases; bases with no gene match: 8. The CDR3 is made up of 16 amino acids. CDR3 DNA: TGTGCCACCAGTGATTCCGGACAGGGAATGGGCTACGAGCAGTACTTC. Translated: CATSDSGQGMGYEQYF.

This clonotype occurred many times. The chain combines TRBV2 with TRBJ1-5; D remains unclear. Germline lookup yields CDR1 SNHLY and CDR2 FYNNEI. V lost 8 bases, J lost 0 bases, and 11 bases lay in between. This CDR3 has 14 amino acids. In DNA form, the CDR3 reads TGTGCCAGCGAATCAGACTATAGCAATCAGCCCCAGCATTTT. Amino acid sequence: CASESDYSNQPQHF.

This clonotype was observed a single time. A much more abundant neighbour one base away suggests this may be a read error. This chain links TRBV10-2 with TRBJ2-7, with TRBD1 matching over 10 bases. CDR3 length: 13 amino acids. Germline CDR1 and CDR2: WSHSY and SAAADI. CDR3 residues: CAATGTGEYEQCF. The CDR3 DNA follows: TGCGCCGCGACCGGGACAGGGGAATACGAGCAGTGCTTC.

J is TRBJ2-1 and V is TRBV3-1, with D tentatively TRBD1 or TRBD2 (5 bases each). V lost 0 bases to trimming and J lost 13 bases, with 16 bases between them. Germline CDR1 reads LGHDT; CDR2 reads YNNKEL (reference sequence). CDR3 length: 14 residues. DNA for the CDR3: TGTGCCAGCAGCCAAGACCTCCGACCGGGGCGACAGTTCTTC. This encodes CASSQDLRPGRQFF.

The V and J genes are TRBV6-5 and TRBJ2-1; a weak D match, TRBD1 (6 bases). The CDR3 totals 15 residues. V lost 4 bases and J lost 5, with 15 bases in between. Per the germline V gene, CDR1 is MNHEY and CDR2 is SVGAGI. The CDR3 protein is CASSCSLAGDNEQFF. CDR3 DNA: TGTGCCAGCAGTTGCTCGCTAGCAGGGGACAATGAGCAGTTCTTC.

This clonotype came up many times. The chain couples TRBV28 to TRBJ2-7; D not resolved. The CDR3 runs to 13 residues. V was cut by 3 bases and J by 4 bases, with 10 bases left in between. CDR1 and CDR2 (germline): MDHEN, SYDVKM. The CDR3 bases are TGTGCCAGCAGTTTCTCACCTAAATACGAGCAGTACTTC. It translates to CASSFSPKYEQYF. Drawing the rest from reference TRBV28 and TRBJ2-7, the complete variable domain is DVKVTQSSRYLVKRTGEKVFLECVQDMDHENMFWYRQDPGLGLRLIYFSYDVKMKEKGDIPEGYSVSREKKERFSLILESASTNQTSMYLCASSFSPKYEQYFGPGTRLTVT.

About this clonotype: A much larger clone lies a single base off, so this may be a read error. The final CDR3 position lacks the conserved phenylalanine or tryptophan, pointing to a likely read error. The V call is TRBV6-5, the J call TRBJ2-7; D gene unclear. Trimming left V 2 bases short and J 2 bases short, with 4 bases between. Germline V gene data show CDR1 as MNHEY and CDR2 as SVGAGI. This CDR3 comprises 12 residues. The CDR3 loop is CASSYSAYEQYL. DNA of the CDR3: TGTGCCAGCAGTTACAGCGCCTACGAGCAGTACCTC.

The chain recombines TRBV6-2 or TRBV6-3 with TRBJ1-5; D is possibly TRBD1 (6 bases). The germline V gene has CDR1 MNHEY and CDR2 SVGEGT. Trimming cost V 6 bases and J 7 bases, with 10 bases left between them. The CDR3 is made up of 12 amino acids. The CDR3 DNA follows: TGTGCCAGCAGACAGGGACGGCAGCCCCAGCATTTT. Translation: CASRQGRQPQHF.

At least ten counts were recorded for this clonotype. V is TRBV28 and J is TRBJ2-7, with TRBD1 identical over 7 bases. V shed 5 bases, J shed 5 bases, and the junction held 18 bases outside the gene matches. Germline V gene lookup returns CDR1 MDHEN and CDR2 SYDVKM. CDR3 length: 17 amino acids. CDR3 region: CASSPNVPRTGLDEQYF. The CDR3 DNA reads TGTGCCAGCAGTCCTAATGTCCCTCGGACAGGATTGGACGAGCAGTACTTC.

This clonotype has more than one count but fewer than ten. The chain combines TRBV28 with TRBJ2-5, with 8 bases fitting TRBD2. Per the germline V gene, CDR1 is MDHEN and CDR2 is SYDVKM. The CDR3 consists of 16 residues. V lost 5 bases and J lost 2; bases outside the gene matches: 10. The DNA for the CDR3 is TGTGCCAGCAGTCTCGACGGGGGGGCGACACAAGAGACCCAGTACTTC. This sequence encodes CASSLDGGATQETQYF. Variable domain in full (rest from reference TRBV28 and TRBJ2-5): DVKVTQSSRYLVKRTGEKVFLECVQDMDHENMFWYRQDPGLGLRLIYFSYDVKMKEKGDIPEGYSVSREKKERFSLILESASTNQTSMYLCASSLDGGATQETQYFGPGTRLLVL.

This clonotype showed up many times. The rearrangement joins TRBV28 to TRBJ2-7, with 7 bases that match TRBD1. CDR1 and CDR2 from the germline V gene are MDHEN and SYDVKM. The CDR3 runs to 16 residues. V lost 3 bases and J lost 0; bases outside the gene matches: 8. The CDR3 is CASSLIQGLSSYEQYF. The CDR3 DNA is TGTGCCAGCAGTTTGATACAGGGGCTAAGCTCCTACGAGCAGTACTTC.

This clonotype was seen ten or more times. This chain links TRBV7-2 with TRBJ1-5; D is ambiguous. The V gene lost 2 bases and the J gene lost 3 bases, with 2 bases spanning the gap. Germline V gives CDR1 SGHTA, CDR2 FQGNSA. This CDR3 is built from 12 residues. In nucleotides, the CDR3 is TGTGCCAGCAGCTTATACAATCAGCCCCAGCATTTT. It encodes CASSLYNQPQHF.

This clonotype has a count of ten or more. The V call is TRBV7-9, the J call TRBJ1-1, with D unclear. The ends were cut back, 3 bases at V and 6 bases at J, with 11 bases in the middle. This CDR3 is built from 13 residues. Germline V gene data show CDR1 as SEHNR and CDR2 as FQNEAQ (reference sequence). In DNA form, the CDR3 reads TGTGCCAGCAGCTTGGGGAGTAGCGCTGAAGCTTTCTTT. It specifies CASSLGSSAEAFF.

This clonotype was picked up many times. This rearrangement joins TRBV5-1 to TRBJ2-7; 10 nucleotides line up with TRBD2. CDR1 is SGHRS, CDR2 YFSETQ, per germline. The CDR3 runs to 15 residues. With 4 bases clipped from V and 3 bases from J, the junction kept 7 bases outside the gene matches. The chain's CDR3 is CASSPTLAGDYEQYF. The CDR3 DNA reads TGCGCCAGCAGCCCTACCCTAGCGGGGGACTACGAGCAGTACTTC.

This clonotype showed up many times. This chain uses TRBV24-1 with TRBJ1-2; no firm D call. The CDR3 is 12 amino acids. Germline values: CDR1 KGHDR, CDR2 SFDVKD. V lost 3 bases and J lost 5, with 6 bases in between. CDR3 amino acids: CATSDEGYGYTF. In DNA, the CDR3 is TGTGCCACCAGTGATGAGGGATATGGCTACACCTTC.

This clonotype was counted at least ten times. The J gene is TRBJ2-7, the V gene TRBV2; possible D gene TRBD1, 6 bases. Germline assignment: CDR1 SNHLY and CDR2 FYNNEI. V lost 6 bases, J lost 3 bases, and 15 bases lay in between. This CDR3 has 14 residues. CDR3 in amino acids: CASSDQGIGYEQYF. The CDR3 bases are TGTGCCAGCAGCGATCAGGGGATCGGCTACGAGCAGTACTTC.

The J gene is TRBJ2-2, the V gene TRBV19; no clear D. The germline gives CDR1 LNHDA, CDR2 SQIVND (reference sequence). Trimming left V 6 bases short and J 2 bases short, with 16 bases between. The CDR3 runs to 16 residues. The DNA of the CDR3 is TGTGCCAGTAGCGCCGGCCCTTCCTTTAACACCGGGGAGCTGTTTTTT. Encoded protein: CASSAGPSFNTGELFF.

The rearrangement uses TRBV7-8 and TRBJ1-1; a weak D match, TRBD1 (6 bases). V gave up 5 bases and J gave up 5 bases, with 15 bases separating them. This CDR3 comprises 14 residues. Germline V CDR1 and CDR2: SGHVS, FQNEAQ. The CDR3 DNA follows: TGTGCCAGCAGCAGACACAGGGAAGTAACTGAAGCTTTCTTT. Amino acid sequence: CASSRHREVTEAFF.

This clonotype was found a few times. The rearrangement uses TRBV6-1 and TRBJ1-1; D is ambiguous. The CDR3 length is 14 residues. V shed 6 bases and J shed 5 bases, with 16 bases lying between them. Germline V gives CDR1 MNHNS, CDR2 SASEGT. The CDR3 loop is CASREPGGSTEAFF. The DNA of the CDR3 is TGTGCCAGCAGGGAACCGGGAGGGAGTACTGAAGCTTTCTTT.

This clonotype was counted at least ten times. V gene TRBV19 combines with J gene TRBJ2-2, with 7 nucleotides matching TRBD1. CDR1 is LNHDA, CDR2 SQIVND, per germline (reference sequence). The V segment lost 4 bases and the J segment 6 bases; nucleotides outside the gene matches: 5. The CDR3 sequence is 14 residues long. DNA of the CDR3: TGTGCCAGTAGTAGATTCCAGGGGGCCGGGGAGCTGTTTTTT. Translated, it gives CASSRFQGAGELFF. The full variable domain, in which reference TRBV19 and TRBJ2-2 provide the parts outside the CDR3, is DGGITQSPKYLFRKEGQNVTLSCEQNLNHDAMYWYRQDPGQGLRLIYYSQIVNDFQKGDIAEGYSVSREKKESFPLTVTSAQKNPTAFYLCASSRFQGAGELFFGEGSRLTVL.

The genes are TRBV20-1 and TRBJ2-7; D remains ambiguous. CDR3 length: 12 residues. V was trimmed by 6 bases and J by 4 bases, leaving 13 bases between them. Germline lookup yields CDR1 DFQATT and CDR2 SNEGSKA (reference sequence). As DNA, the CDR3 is TGCAGTGCCTCCACCCTGGTTTACGAGCAGTACTTC. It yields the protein CSASTLVYEQYF.

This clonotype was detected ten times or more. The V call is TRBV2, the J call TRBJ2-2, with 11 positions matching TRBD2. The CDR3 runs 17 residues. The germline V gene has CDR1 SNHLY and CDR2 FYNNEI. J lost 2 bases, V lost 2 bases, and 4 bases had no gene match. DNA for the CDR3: TGTGCCAGCAGTGAACCGGGACTAGCGGTTAACACCGGGGAGCTGTTTTTT. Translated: CASSEPGLAVNTGELFF.

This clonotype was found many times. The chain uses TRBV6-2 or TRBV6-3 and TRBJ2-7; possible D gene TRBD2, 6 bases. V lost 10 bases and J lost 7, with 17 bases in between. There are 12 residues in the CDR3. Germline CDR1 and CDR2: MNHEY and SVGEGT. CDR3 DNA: TGTGCCACCAACGTACCTAGCGTTGAGCAGTACTTC. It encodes CATNVPSVEQYF.

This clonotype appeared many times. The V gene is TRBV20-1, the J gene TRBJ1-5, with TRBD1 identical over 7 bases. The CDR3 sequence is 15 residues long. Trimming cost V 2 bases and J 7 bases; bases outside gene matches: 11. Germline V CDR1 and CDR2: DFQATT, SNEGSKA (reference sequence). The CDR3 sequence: CSARSPTGVGQPQHF. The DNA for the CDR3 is TGCAGTGCTAGATCCCCTACAGGGGTCGGGCAGCCCCAGCATTTT.